This note documents a single T cell receptor beta chain sequence. V gave up 6 bases and J gave up 0 bases, with 8 bases separating them. The germline V gene encodes CDR1 MNHNS and CDR2 SASEGT. The CDR3 length is 13 residues. The record originates from a study of blood T cell repertoires in COVID-19. Across the whole study: Some COVID-19 samples were acute and others convalescent; all came from the United States, Italy and Spain. PBMCs, B-cell-depleted T cells, or T cells were the source of the cDNA or gDNA that made up the material.

Study processing details: Reference gene primer amplification gave estimated nucleated cell counts. Clones were read by immunoSEQ multiplex PCR, and TCRdb kept only the in-frame ones, dropping some. V and J calls and clone size are those listed in that table; D and trimming were worked out from the DNA. The sample consists of about 190,000 clones, 70% to 80% of them appearing once. The rearrangement links TRBV6-1 to TRBJ1-2; no firm D call. Specimen: peripheral blood. This clonotype originated in a woman between 50 and 59 years old with acute or convalescent COVID-19. For the CDR3, the DNA is TGTGCCAGCAGCCCCGTCGCTAACTATGGCTACACCTTC. Amino acids: CASSPVANYGYTF.